This T cell receptor beta chain stems from a study of glioma-infiltrating T cells after dendritic cell vaccination. Study-wide background: The vaccine used monocyte-derived dendritic cells pulsed overnight with autologous tumor lysate.

The immunoSEQ assay amplified TCRB CDR3 from up to roughly 2 ug DNA. Assay used: immunoSEQ multiplex PCR; TCRdb lists only in-frame clones, some missing. The sample holds fewer than 65,000 clones; about nine tenths are singletons and the top ten take about 5%. Sample time point: after dendritic cell vaccination, including at tumor progression/relapse. This TCR was sampled from a human donor with glioblastoma. This sample comprised blood, obtained after dendritic cell vaccination.

The CDR3 is CASSPGLAGGSIYEQYF. In DNA, the CDR3 is TGTGCCAGCAGTCCAGGACTAGCGGGAGGTTCGATCTACGAGCAGTACTTC. V and J are TRBV28 and TRBJ2-7; 14 positions match TRBD2. V was clipped by 5 bases and J by 3 bases; unmatched bases: 9. Germline CDR1 MDHEN, CDR2 SYDVKM. CDR3 length: 17 residues.